The sequence of this T cell receptor beta chain was determined in a study of cytomegalovirus exposure and HLA in healthy donors. The wider study: From donors who were HLA-typed, an early data release held about 85 million unique TCRs.

PCR involved 60 Vbeta and 13 Jbeta primers. Profiled with immunoSEQ multiplex PCR; TCRdb holds only in-frame clones, not every one. The table lists roughly 300,000 clones, 86% of them singletons. Germline CDR1 reads MNHEY; CDR2 reads SVGAGI. V lost 7 bases, J lost 4 bases, and 4 bases stayed unmatched. The CDR3 loop spans 13 amino acids. Source material: PBMCs. The source is a man aged 35 to 55 in good health and CMV-seropositive. V and J are TRBV6-5 and TRBJ1-5; 7 bases are shared with TRBD1. The DNA of the CDR3 is TGTGCCAGCAACAGGGGATGGAATCAGCCCCAGCATTTT. Protein: CASNRGWNQPQHF.